The 14 T cell receptor beta chains presented below share a single source sample, sequenced in a study of early T cells in non-severe SARS-CoV-2 infection (dated by TCRdb to 2020 to 2023). Library preparation used 5' RACE. TCRdb shows the sequencer as NextSeq 500. TCRdb applied fastp at Q25 and MiXCR to the public reads, then kept only in-frame beta chains. Rows are unified per CDR3 protein, each entry keeping the most common DNA and genes. The sample yields about 35,000 distinct CDR3 sequences; roughly 4.5% were counted once. The ten largest make up just under 8% of the sample. The sequenced sample was whole blood. The origin of the receptors is an adult who was a healthcare worker with PCR-confirmed SARS-CoV-2 infection or an uninfected control (not recorded which).

This clonotype showed up many times. V gene TRBV7-9 combines with J gene TRBJ2-2; TRBD2 agrees at 11 bases. The trim removed 5 bases at V and 5 bases at J, leaving 10 bases unmatched. CDR1 is SEHNR and CDR2 is FQNEAQ in the germline V gene (reference sequence). The CDR3 has 17 amino acids. The CDR3 sequence is CASSPRRLAGGTGELFF. CDR3 coding DNA: TGTGCCAGCAGCCCTAGAAGGCTAGCGGGAGGTACCGGGGAGCTGTTTTTT.

In this sample, this clonotype turned up many times. V is TRBV7-8 and J is TRBJ2-1; 10 bases are shared with TRBD2. V trimming: 4 bases; J trimming: 1 base; junction bases outside the gene matches: 4. CDR1 and CDR2 from the germline V gene are SGHVS and FQNEAQ. The CDR3 loop spans 16 amino acids. The CDR3 nucleotides are TGTGCCAGCAGCTCCTCTAGCGGGGGATCCTACAATGAGCAGTTCTTC. Amino acid sequence: CASSSSSGGSYNEQFF. Supplemented by reference TRBV7-8 and TRBJ2-1, the full variable domain reads GAGVSQSPRYKVAKRGQDVALRCDPISGHVSLFWYQQALGQGPEFLTYFQNEAQLDKSGLPSDRFFAERPEGSVSTLKIQRTQQEDSAVYLCASSSSSGGSYNEQFFGPGTRLTVL.

This clonotype was seen ten or more times. The chain has TRBV7-6 and TRBJ2-3, with D perhaps TRBD1 (6 bases). The CDR3 spans 14 residues. Germline V gene data show CDR1 as SGHVS and CDR2 as FNYEAQ. The V gene lost 1 base and the J gene lost 6 bases, with 11 bases spanning the gap. For the CDR3, the DNA is TGTGCCAGCAGCTTAGGGAATCAGGGGGATACGCAGTATTTT. Translated: CASSLGNQGDTQYF.

This clonotype has ten or more counts. The chain couples TRBV7-8 to TRBJ1-5; D perhaps matches TRBD1 (5 bases). The CDR3 covers 15 residues. V was trimmed by 1 base and J by 11 bases, leaving 18 bases between them. The V gene's germline CDR1 is SGHVS and CDR2 FQNEAQ. CDR3 amino acids: CASSLEHTSGGTQHF. CDR3 coding DNA: TGTGCCAGCAGCTTAGAACACACCAGCGGGGGGACCCAGCATTTT. Looking up the rest from reference TRBV7-8 and TRBJ1-5 gives the full variable domain: GAGVSQSPRYKVAKRGQDVALRCDPISGHVSLFWYQQALGQGPEFLTYFQNEAQLDKSGLPSDRFFAERPEGSVSTLKIQRTQQEDSAVYLCASSLEHTSGGTQHFGDGTRLSIL.

This clonotype has at least ten counts. The chain employs TRBV15 and TRBJ2-7, with TRBD1 matching over 9 bases. The CDR3 contains 14 residues. Per germline, CDR1 LNHNV and CDR2 YYDKDF (reference sequence). After removal of 3 bases from V and 2 bases from J, the junction contained 2 bases not matched to a gene. DNA for the CDR3: TGTGCCACCAGCAGGACAGGGGGTACCTACGAGCAGTACTTC. This gives the protein CATSRTGGTYEQYF.

This clonotype has ten or more counts. The chain has TRBV18 and TRBJ1-2, with D unclear. The V gene lost 0 bases and the J gene lost 4 bases, with 9 bases spanning the gap. Germline V lookup: CDR1 KGHSH, CDR2 LQKENI. The CDR3 has 14 amino acids. As DNA, the CDR3 is TGTGCCAGCTCACCACCAACCGAAAGCTATGGCTACACCTTC. This translates into CASSPPTESYGYTF.

This clonotype was recorded at least ten times. The chain links TRBV7-8 to TRBJ1-1, with D uncertain. V lost 0 bases and J 1 base, leaving 3 bases between the germline ends. The CDR3 totals 13 residues. The germline CDR1 and CDR2 sequences are SGHVS and FQNEAQ. The CDR3 coding sequence is TGTGCCAGCAGCTTAGCGGAGAACACTGAAGCTTTCTTT. Translation: CASSLAENTEAFF. Filled out from reference TRBV7-8 and TRBJ1-1, the complete variable domain reads GAGVSQSPRYKVAKRGQDVALRCDPISGHVSLFWYQQALGQGPEFLTYFQNEAQLDKSGLPSDRFFAERPEGSVSTLKIQRTQQEDSAVYLCASSLAENTEAFFGQGTRLTVV.

This clonotype was picked up a small number of times. The gene calls are TRBV30 and TRBJ2-2; D unclear. The V gene's germline CDR1 is GTSNPN and CDR2 SVGIG (reference sequence). This CDR3 region has 17 residues. Trimming stripped 2 bases from V and 3 bases from J, with 19 bases between. The CDR3 nucleotides read TGTGCCTGGAGTCCTATGGGTCGGACCGACTACACCGGGGAGCTGTTTTTT. Protein sequence: CAWSPMGRTDYTGELFF.

The chain is built from TRBV5-1 and TRBJ2-5, with 9 bases aligning to TRBD2. In germline, CDR1 is SGHRS, CDR2 YFSETQ. V lost 6 bases, J lost 2 bases, and 11 bases stayed unmatched. The CDR3 length is 16 residues. CDR3 DNA: TGCGCCAGCACCCTGACAGCCCTAGCGGGGCAAGAGACCCAGTACTTC. This encodes CASTLTALAGQETQYF.

This clonotype was detected ten times or more. The chain carries TRBV12-3 or TRBV12-4 and TRBJ1-4; D is possibly TRBD1 (5 bases). The germline V and J ends were trimmed by 3 bases and 12 bases, with 11 bases remaining between them. There are 12 residues in the CDR3. The CDR3: CASSLGTLELFF. CDR3 bases: TGTGCCAGCAGTTTGGGGACCTTGGAACTGTTTTTT.

This clonotype was observed a few times. The gene calls are TRBV24-1 and TRBJ1-5, with a tentative D call TRBD1 (6 bases). The CDR3 runs 17 residues. From germline, CDR1 is KGHDR and CDR2 SFDVKD. Trimming took off 2 bases at V and 1 base at J, with 14 bases between the two ends. The CDR3 DNA reads as TGTGCCACCAGTGATTCGGACAGCCTCGGGAGCAATCAGCCCCAGCATTTT. Amino acids: CATSDSDSLGSNQPQHF.

This clonotype occurred many times. The CDR3 coding sequence is TGTGCCAGCAGCCGCGGACAGGAGCAGTTCTTC. It translates to CASSRGQEQFF. The chain employs TRBV7-9 and TRBJ2-1, with D possibly TRBD1 on 6 matching bases. Germline V gene data show CDR1 as SEHNR and CDR2 as FQNEAQ (reference sequence). This CDR3 is 11 amino acids long. The germline V and J ends were trimmed by 5 bases and 10 bases, with 9 bases remaining between them.

The sample holds many counts of this clonotype. V gene TRBV5-1 combines with J gene TRBJ2-3, with 11 bases identical to TRBD1. The germline gives CDR1 SGHRS, CDR2 YFSETQ. V shed 4 bases and J 3 bases; nucleotides not matched to a gene: 4. This CDR3 comprises 15 residues. For the CDR3, the DNA is TGCGCCAGCAGCCCCGGGACAGGGGGTACAGATACGCAGTATTTT. The encoded protein is CASSPGTGGTDTQYF.

The genes are TRBV13 and TRBJ1-3; D gene ambiguous. Trimming took off 1 base at V and 2 bases at J, with 0 bases between the two ends. The germline V gene has CDR1 PRHDT and CDR2 FYEKMQ (reference sequence). This CDR3 has 12 amino acids. CDR3 in amino acids: CASSLAGNTIYF. CDR3 DNA sequence: TGTGCCAGCAGCTTAGCTGGAAACACCATATATTTT.